These 9 T cell receptor beta chains share one sample of origin, sequenced in a study of spatial heterogeneity in lung cancer. Using its own MiXCR run on the 5' RACE reads, TCRdb lists one record per CDR3 protein. The top ten hold roughly 20% of the sample, which has approximately 94,000 distinct CDR3 sequences, nearly 4.5% seen once. Their recognized antigens are unknown. Time point meaning: sample taken at primary tumor resection. Regarding the study as a whole: Tracking of tumor mutation counts was seen in expanded intratumoral alpha and beta TCR counts.

Specimen: lung tumor tissue, collected at surgery. The receptor set was obtained from a male donor with early-stage non-small cell lung cancer.

This clonotype was seen at least ten times. V is TRBV18 and J is TRBJ2-2, with D hard to call. The CDR3 spans 12 residues. The V gene's germline CDR1 is KGHSH and CDR2 LQKENI. Between the trimmed V and J ends, which lost 0 bases and 4 bases, there was a span of 0 bases. The CDR3, as DNA: TGTGCCAGCTCACCACCCACCGGGGAGCTGTTTTTT. Its translation is CASSPPTGELFF.

The chain has TRBV3-1 and TRBJ2-7; 7 nucleotides line up with TRBD1. The germline gives CDR1 LGHDT, CDR2 YNNKEL (reference sequence). With V trimmed by 1 base and J by 7 bases, 4 bases remained unmatched. This CDR3 has 13 residues. CDR3 DNA sequence: TGTGCCAGCAGCCAAGGAGACAGGGCGGAGCAGTACTTC. Translating gives CASSQGDRAEQYF.

Concerning this clonotype: A much larger clonotype is one base distant, so this may be a read error. The chain is built from TRBV6-5 and TRBJ2-1, with TRBD2 matching over 11 bases. The CDR3 spans 14 residues. Germline V gene lookup returns CDR1 MNHEY and CDR2 SVGAGI. CDR3 sequence (DNA): TGTGTCAGCAGTTTAGCGGGAGGGCGATATGAGCAGTTCTTC. It encodes CVSSLAGGRYEQFF.

This clonotype has at least ten counts. The chain uses TRBV3-1 and TRBJ1-3; D unresolved. Trimming took 3 bases from V and 8 from J, leaving 14 bases between them. The CDR3 loop spans 14 amino acids. From germline, CDR1 is LGHDT and CDR2 YNNKEL (reference sequence). The CDR3: CASSHYGTVDTIYF. In nucleotides, the CDR3 is TGTGCCAGCAGCCACTACGGAACGGTCGACACCATATATTTT.

Ten or more counts support this clonotype. V and J are TRBV18 and TRBJ2-5; no reliable D call. Per the germline V gene, CDR1 is KGHSH and CDR2 is LQKENI. This CDR3 region has 14 residues. Trimming removed 3 bases from V and 5 bases from J, with 13 bases in between. The CDR3 reads CASSPNGGGETQYF. CDR3 bases: TGTGCCAGCTCACCGAACGGCGGCGGTGAGACCCAGTACTTC.

V and J are TRBV7-2 and TRBJ2-1; D gene ambiguous. Looked up from germline, CDR1 is SGHTA and CDR2 is FQGNSA. V was trimmed by 2 bases and J by 5 bases, leaving 10 bases between them. The CDR3 contains 14 residues. The CDR3 loop is CASSLPGFNNEQFF. In DNA, the CDR3 is TGTGCCAGCAGCTTACCGGGTTTCAACAATGAGCAGTTCTTC.

This clonotype was detected ten times or more. The chain carries TRBV19 and TRBJ2-2; D is undetermined. This CDR3 has 12 residues. The ends were cut back, 2 bases at V and 5 bases at J, with 3 bases in the middle. From germline, CDR1 is LNHDA and CDR2 SQIVND (reference sequence). The CDR3 sequence is CASSIQTGELFF. DNA for the CDR3: TGTGCCAGTAGTATACAAACCGGGGAGCTGTTTTTT.

The rearrangement joins TRBV10-2 to TRBJ2-3; tentatively, D is TRBD2 (5 bases). CDR3 length: 15 amino acids. Per germline, CDR1 WSHSY and CDR2 SAAADI. V lost 8 bases to trimming and J lost 2 bases, with 17 bases between them. CDR3 bases: TGCGCCAGCCCCATTCAAGCGGAGTCCACAGATACGCAGTATTTT. This translates into CASPIQAESTDTQYF.

This clonotype was counted ten times or more. This sequence joins TRBV4-1 and TRBJ1-5, with D hard to call. The V end was cut by 1 base, the J end by 7 bases, with 14 bases between. CDR1 is MGHRA and CDR2 is YSYEKL in the germline V gene. The CDR3 extends over 15 amino acids. CDR3: CASSQVPTREQPQHF. The CDR3 DNA is TGCGCCAGCAGCCAAGTCCCGACTAGAGAGCAGCCCCAGCATTTT.